Below are 10 T cell receptor beta chains sequenced from a single sample in a study of blood T cell repertoires in COVID-19. Repertoires were generated with immunoSEQ multiplex PCR, while TCRdb's copy carries only in-frame clones and drops some. The sample comprises roughly 62,000 clones, roughly 84% of which are singletons, and 9.6% rests with the top ten. The sequencing sample was made of peripheral blood. The receptors originated from an elderly man with COVID-19, enrolled during active disease.

V is TRBV11-2 and J is TRBJ2-5; D may be TRBD2 (5 bases). The V gene's germline CDR1 is SGHAT and CDR2 FQNNGV. The CDR3 sequence is 14 residues long. Trimming removed 4 bases at V and 5 bases at J, with 14 bases between. The chain's CDR3 is CASSSDSLRETQYF. CDR3 nucleotide sequence: TGTGCCAGCAGCTCGGACTCACTCAGGGAGACCCAGTACTTC.

V gene TRBV19 combines with J gene TRBJ1-1, with TRBD1 matching over 9 bases. Trimming took 3 bases from V and 5 from J; bases not matched to a gene: 7. Looked up from germline, CDR1 is LNHDA and CDR2 is SQIVND (reference sequence). The CDR3 has 15 residues. CDR3 in DNA: TGTGCCAGTAGTATCATCGGGACAGGGACGACTGAAGCTTTCTTT. Residues: CASSIIGTGTTEAFF.

The chain has TRBV6-2 or TRBV6-3 and TRBJ2-1; 11 nucleotides align to TRBD2. Per germline, CDR1 MNHEY and CDR2 SVGEGT. Unmatched junction bases numbered 2, after V lost 4 bases and J lost 0 bases. The CDR3 consists of 16 residues. The CDR3 DNA reads TGTGCCAGCAGTTCTAGCGGGGGGAACTCCTACAATGAGCAGTTCTTC. This sequence encodes CASSSSGGNSYNEQFF.

This clone was found a few times. The V gene is TRBV7-2, the J gene TRBJ1-3, with unresolved D. V was cut by 8 bases and J by 0 bases, with 14 bases left in between. The CDR3 contains 15 residues. Germline V gene sequence: CDR1 SGHTA, CDR2 FQGNSA. DNA for the CDR3: TGTGCCAGCCGCCTAGGAGGGAGCTCTGGAAACACCATATATTTT. It codes for CASRLGGSSGNTIYF.

The chain employs TRBV7-9 and TRBJ1-1, with D perhaps matching TRBD1 (6 bases). The CDR3 is 15 amino acids. Germline CDR1 is SEHNR and CDR2 is FQNEAQ (reference sequence). Trimming took off 2 bases at V and 5 bases at J, with 15 bases between the two ends. The CDR3 sequence is CASSLPIQGGTEAFF. The CDR3 nucleotides are TGTGCCAGCAGCTTACCAATACAGGGTGGGACTGAAGCTTTCTTT.

The gene calls are TRBV7-2 and TRBJ1-2; 7 bases are shared with TRBD1. The CDR3 runs to 15 residues. With V trimmed by 4 bases and J by 4 bases, 9 bases remained unmatched. Germline V gives CDR1 SGHTA, CDR2 FQGNSA. The CDR3 is CASSSKGARGYGYTF. The DNA of the CDR3 is TGTGCCAGCAGCTCCAAGGGGGCGCGGGGCTATGGCTACACCTTC.

The chain couples TRBV24-1 to TRBJ2-3; 9 bases are a match to TRBD2. The trim removed 4 bases at V and 3 bases at J, leaving 4 bases unmatched. The CDR3 has 15 amino acids. The germline CDR1 and CDR2 sequences are KGHDR and SFDVKD. CDR3 sequence: CATSDGGLATDTQYF. CDR3 sequence (DNA): TGTGCCACCAGTGACGGGGGACTAGCTACAGATACGCAGTATTTT.

This chain links TRBV9 with TRBJ2-3; 8 nucleotides align to TRBD2. Germline V CDR1 and CDR2: SGDLS, YYNGEE. Trimming took 0 bases from V and 6 from J; bases not matched to a gene: 3. The CDR3 covers 14 residues. CDR3 nucleotides: TGTGCCAGCAGCGTAGGACTAGCGAGGGATACGCAGTATTTT. Encoded protein: CASSVGLARDTQYF.

The rearrangement links TRBV19 to TRBJ2-7; 8 bases agree with TRBD2. The CDR3 is made up of 14 amino acids. CDR1 and CDR2 (germline): LNHDA, SQIVND (reference sequence). V dropped 4 bases and J dropped 0; count of bases not matched to a gene: 2. The CDR3: CASSSGGSSYEQYV. The CDR3 coding sequence is TGTGCCAGTAGTAGCGGGGGGAGCTCCTACGAGCAGTACGTC.

The chain joins TRBV27 to TRBJ1-3, with D hard to call. Trimming cost V 5 bases and J 2 bases, with 10 bases left between them. CDR1 is MNHEY, CDR2 SMNVEV, per germline (reference sequence). The CDR3 loop spans 14 amino acids. The CDR3 DNA reads TGTGCCAGCAGTCCCCTCTTCCCTGGAAACACCATATATTTT. Translated, it gives CASSPLFPGNTIYF.